This is a list of T cell receptor beta chains from one sample in a study of human T cells and chemical hapten exposure. Each CDR3 protein gets one entry after TCRdb re-called the 5' RACE reads with MiXCR. Seen here are about 140,000 distinct CDR3 sequences, around 4% observed once, and the top ten hold 1.2% to 1.5%. These TCRs come from a female donor in good health. Each CDR3 is given with its conserved first and last residue. D genes are given only for firm matches. Clone size, where shown, is once, few, many, or a class for clones that have expanded.

size,J,D,V,DNA,CDR3
many,TRBJ2-5,-,TRBV2,TGTGCCAGCAGTGACAGAAAAGAGACCCAGTACTTC,CASSDRKETQYF
many,TRBJ2-5,TRBD2,TRBV5-8,TGTGCCAGCAGCATAAGCGGGGGTCGGGAGACCCAGTACTTC,CASSISGGRETQYF
many,TRBJ1-6,-,TRBV5-1,TGCGCCAGCAGTGCTACTAATAATTCACCCCTCCACTTT,CASSATNNSPLHF
many,TRBJ1-6,TRBD1,TRBV5-1,TGCGCCAGCAGCTTTACAGGGGAATATAATTCACCCCTCCACTTT,CASSFTGEYNSPLHF
few,TRBJ2-5,TRBD2,TRBV5-1,TGCGCCAGCAGCTGGACTAGCGGGGGGAAAGTCTTTGTGACCCAGTACTTC,CASSWTSGGKVFVTQYF
-,TRBJ2-1,TRBD1,TRBV10-3,TGTGCCATCAGACCCGGGACAGGGGACGCTGAGCAGTTCTTC,CAIRPGTGDAEQFF
-,TRBJ2-1,-,TRBV4-1,TGCGCCAGCAGCCAAGGACAGGTGATGAACAATGAGCAGTTCTTC,CASSQGQVMNNEQFF
many,TRBJ2-7,-,TRBV15,TGTGCCACCAGCTCCCGGGACCTCTCCTACGAGCAGTACTTC,CATSSRDLSYEQYF
many,TRBJ2-1,-,TRBV14,TGTGCCAGCAGCCAAGGGCAGTTTTCCTACAATGAGCAGTTCTTC,CASSQGQFSYNEQFF
-,TRBJ1-5,TRBD1,TRBV18,TGTGCCAGCTCACCCTTGACAGGGCCCAATCAGCCCCAGCATTTT,CASSPLTGPNQPQHF
many,TRBJ1-3,-,TRBV6-5,TGTGCCAGCAGTTACAGGGGTGATGCTGGAAACACCATATATTTT,CASSYRGDAGNTIYF
-,TRBJ2-2,-,TRBV2,TGTGCCAGCAGTGCCCAGGGCGTAAACACCGGGGAGCTGTTTTTT,CASSAQGVNTGELFF
many,TRBJ2-3,-,TRBV7-8,TGTGCCAGCAGCTTCCGGGTCTCTAGCACAGATACGCAGTATTTT,CASSFRVSSTDTQYF
many,TRBJ2-7,-,TRBV11-2,TGTGCCAGCAGCCGACTGAACTACGAGCAGTACTTC,CASSRLNYEQYF
many,TRBJ2-7,-,TRBV7-2,TGTGCCAGCAGCTTAGGAAGGGGGTACTACGAGCAGTACTTC,CASSLGRGYYEQYF
many,TRBJ2-5,TRBD2,TRBV15,TGTGCCACCAGCAGAGGGCGGGGGGTTATTGCGGAGACCCAGTACTTC,CATSRGRGVIAETQYF
many,TRBJ2-1,TRBD2,TRBV6-5,TGTGCCAGCAGGCGACTAGCGGGGGGGCACAATGAGCAGTTCTTC,CASRRLAGGHNEQFF
many,TRBJ1-4,-,TRBV4-2,TGTGCCAGCAGCCAAGAGGGTCCTACGGGTGAAAAACTGTTTTTT,CASSQEGPTGEKLFF
many,TRBJ2-6,TRBD2,TRBV12-3/TRBV12-4,TGTGCCAGCAGCCCCCTAGCGGGGGGAGTCTCTGGGGCCAACGTCCTGACTTTC,CASSPLAGGVSGANVLTF
many,TRBJ2-5,TRBD2,TRBV20-1,TGCAGTGCCCGTAGCGGGGGGGCCGGGGAGACCCAGTACTTC,CSARSGGAGETQYF
many,TRBJ1-1,-,TRBV12-3/TRBV12-4,TGTGCCAGCAGTTTCGACCGCAACACTGAAGCTTTCTTT,CASSFDRNTEAFF
-,TRBJ2-3,-,TRBV24-1,TGTGCCACCAGTGATTTGCATGCGGGCACAGATACGCAGTATTTT,CATSDLHAGTDTQYF
many,TRBJ2-7,TRBD1,TRBV4-3,TGCGCCAGCAGCCAAGATCTCAGGACAGGGGGTTCCTACGAGCAGTACTTC,CASSQDLRTGGSYEQYF
many,TRBJ1-6,-,TRBV6-6,TGTGCCAGCCACCGGGGTTGGGGCTCACCCCTCCACTTT,CASHRGWGSPLHF
many,TRBJ1-2,-,TRBV6-6,TGTGCCAGCAGGGGAGACAGCTATGGCTACACCTTC,CASRGDSYGYTF
many,TRBJ2-6,TRBD2,TRBV12-3/TRBV12-4,TGTGCCAGCAGTCCTCGGGGGGCTGGGGCCAACGTCCTGACTTTC,CASSPRGAGANVLTF
many,TRBJ2-7,-,TRBV29-1,TGCAGCGTTGAGTCGTTGTACGAGCAGTACTTC,CSVESLYEQYF
-,TRBJ1-1,-,TRBV12-3/TRBV12-4,TGTGCCAGCAGTTCCGTGAACGAACGACGGGGTGAAGCTTTCTTT,CASSSVNERRGEAFF
many,TRBJ1-4,-,TRBV12-3/TRBV12-4,TGTGCCAGCAGTTGGGAGGGGCTGAATGAAAAACTGTTTTTT,CASSWEGLNEKLFF
many,TRBJ1-2,-,TRBV6-5,TGTGCTTCGGGGAGGACCAACTATGGCTACACCTTC,CASGRTNYGYTF
many,TRBJ2-3,TRBD1,TRBV28,TGTGCCAGCATCCCCCTGGAGACAGCCAGGGGGGATACGCAGTATTTT,CASIPLETARGDTQYF
many,TRBJ2-5,TRBD2,TRBV2,TGTGCCAGCAGTGATGAGCGGGGCAGGGTCCAAGAGACCCAGTACTTC,CASSDERGRVQETQYF
many,TRBJ2-3,TRBD2,TRBV29-1,TGCAGCGTTGATTCGGGGGGGAGCACAGATACGCAGTATTTT,CSVDSGGSTDTQYF
-,TRBJ2-7,-,TRBV5-1,TGCGCCAGCAGCTTGGGGCAGGTCACCCCCTACGAGCAGTACTTC,CASSLGQVTPYEQYF
few,TRBJ2-1,TRBD1,TRBV6-2/TRBV6-3,TGTGCCAGCGCAGGGGGTCTAGGAGACAGGGGGTTTTTATCCTACAATGAGCAGTTCTTC,CASAGGLGDRGFLSYNEQFF
many,TRBJ2-7,TRBD1,TRBV29-1,TGCAGCGTGGAGACTTGGACAGGCGCGTACGAGCAGTACTTC,CSVETWTGAYEQYF
many,TRBJ1-1,TRBD1,TRBV9,TGTGCCAGCAGCTCCCGGGACAGGGAAGCTTTCTTT,CASSSRDREAFF
many,TRBJ2-7,-,TRBV6-5,TGTGCCAGCAGCGAAACAGGGTCGAGGAACGAGCAGTACTTC,CASSETGSRNEQYF
many,TRBJ2-5,TRBD1,TRBV2,TGTGCCAGCAACCAAGACAGGGTTTCACAAGAGACCCAGTACTTC,CASNQDRVSQETQYF
many,TRBJ2-3,TRBD2,TRBV20-1,TGCAGTGCTAGAGATGGGCTAGCGGGGGGCAGACCAGATACGCAGTATTTT,CSARDGLAGGRPDTQYF
many,TRBJ2-5,-,TRBV27,TGTGCCAGCAGTTTTATAGGGGAAGAGACCCAGTACTTC,CASSFIGEETQYF
many,TRBJ2-7,-,TRBV12-3/TRBV12-4,TGTGCCAGCAGTTTAGGCAGAGCCTACGAGCAGTACTTC,CASSLGRAYEQYF
many,TRBJ2-1,-,TRBV7-9,TGTGCCAGCAGCTCCTTGACATCGGTGGATATTGAGCAGTTCTTC,CASSSLTSVDIEQFF
many,TRBJ2-4,-,TRBV5-1,TGCGCCAGCAGCGAGGGGGGTCAAAACATTCAGTACTTC,CASSEGGQNIQYF
-,TRBJ2-1,TRBD2,TRBV20-1,TGCAGTGCTAGACTTCCGACCGGGGGGTCCTACAATGAGCAGTTCTTC,CSARLPTGGSYNEQFF
many,TRBJ2-2,TRBD2,TRBV7-2,TGTGCCAGCAGCTTACATCTAGCGGGGGGTAACACCGGGGAGCTGTTTTTT,CASSLHLAGGNTGELFF
many,TRBJ2-3,TRBD2,TRBV2,TGTGCCAGCAGCCTAGCGGGGGCCCTCACAGATACGCAGTATTTT,CASSLAGALTDTQYF
many,TRBJ1-5,-,TRBV6-5,TGTGCCAGCAGTTACTCAGAAGGTCAGCCCCAGCATTTT,CASSYSEGQPQHF